Given below is one T cell receptor beta chain in context. The sample comes from a study of blood T cell repertoires in COVID-19. Study context: Some COVID-19 samples were acute and others convalescent; all came from the United States, Italy and Spain. The analysed material was cDNA or gDNA that came from T cells, B-cell-depleted T cells, or PBMCs.

The ends were cut back, 5 bases at V and 8 bases at J, with 18 bases in the middle. The germline gives CDR1 LNHDA, CDR2 SQIVND (reference sequence). This CDR3 comprises 14 residues. As processed by the authors: It was from reference gene primer amplification that nucleated cell counts were estimated. The protocol was immunoSEQ multiplex PCR, while the TCRdb copy is restricted to in-frame clones and leaves out a portion. That table gives V, J and clone size, and the DNA gave D and trimming. This table has about 360,000 clones, about 80% appearing once. The sequencing input was peripheral blood. The TCR originated in a human donor with acute or convalescent COVID-19. The donor label of this sample is uncertain. The chain uses TRBV19 and TRBJ1-2; the D gene is possibly TRBD1 (6 bases). The CDR3: CASSPQGSLGGYTF. In DNA form, the CDR3 reads TGTGCCAGTAGTCCCCAGGGGTCCCTGGGCGGCTACACCTTC.